The text below deals with one TCR beta chain. Its target is not known. This specimen comes from a study of CD8 T cells in ankylosing spondylitis. Per germline, CDR1 SGHVS and CDR2 FNYEAQ. The length of the CDR3 is 13 residues. Trimming shortened V by 5 bases and J by 1 base, and 9 bases separated the two germline ends. Study results and caveats: Some of these motif variants have turned up before, in reports on reactive arthritis synovial fluid and blood.

From the 5' RACE reads, TCRdb called clonotypes with MiXCR, one entry per CDR3 protein. The sample includes about 340,000 distinct CDR3 sequences, 20% to 25% seen only once; the top ten take over 10%. The sequence derives from a male donor with ankylosing spondylitis or in good health (not recorded which). Material: blood, either unsorted or a sorted T cell fraction (not recorded which). The chain is built from TRBV7-6 and TRBJ2-7; maybe TRBD1 (6 bases). Here the CDR3 DNA reads TGTGCCAGCAGCGGGACAAAATCCTACGAGCAGTACTTC. Translated, it gives CASSGTKSYEQYF.